This T cell receptor beta chain originates from a study of blood T cell repertoires in COVID-19. Study-wide background: The samples span acute and convalescent COVID-19 from the United States, Italy and Spain.

Using immunoSEQ multiplex PCR, the repertoire was profiled, and TCRdb retains in-frame clones only, with some absent. The table lists fewer than 350,000 clones, around 85% of them singletons. CDR1 and CDR2 (germline): SNHLY, FYNNEI. V gave up 7 bases and J gave up 6 bases; unmatched junction bases: 6. There are 15 residues in the CDR3. Specimen: peripheral blood. The TCR sequence derives from a woman aged 30 to 39 who had recovered from COVID-19. The V gene is TRBV2, the J gene TRBJ2-1; 13 bases align to TRBD2. CDR3 DNA: TGTGCCAGCAATGGACTAGCGGGAGTAATCAATGAGCAGTTCTTC. Residues: CASNGLAGVINEQFF. The complete variable domain, with remaining parts taken from reference TRBV2 and TRBJ2-1, reads EPEVTQTPSHQVTQMGQEVILRCVPISNHLYFYWYRQILGQKVEFLVSFYNNEISEKSEIFDDQFSVERPDGSNFTLKIRSTKLEDSAMYFCASNGLAGVINEQFFGPGTRLTVL.